This T cell receptor beta chain was documented in a study of CD8+ T cells in alopecia areata (dated by TCRdb to the late 2010s). In the study overall: High-throughput TCRbeta sequencing was used to examine T cell clonal expansion in alopecia areata in both the C3H/HeJ mouse model and human patients. On the human side, TCRbeta sequencing was run on scalp tissue and on sorted CD4+ and CD8+ peripheral blood T cells from healthy controls and from alopecia areata patients with either patchy or totalis/universalis disease. Scalp clonality was compared across normal scalp (n=4), patchy alopecia areata scalp (n=8), and alopecia totalis/universalis scalp (n=8). RNA came from the PAXgene miRNA kit for fixed scalp, the miRNeasy kit for PBMCs, and the RNeasy kit for mouse skin. TCRbeta CDR3 regions were amplified by immunoSEQ multiplex PCR with 35 Vbeta forward and 13 Jbeta reverse primers.

From alopecia areata patients, peripheral blood was collected along with lesional scalp punch biopsies. PBMCs were isolated by density centrifugation and stained for CD3, CD4 and CD8, after which CD4+ and CD8+ T cells were sorted on a FACSAria. As part of a multicenter biomarker study, untreated alopecia areata patients were recruited. For about five biomarker-study patients, blood CD8+ T cells were further sorted into NKG2D-low and NKG2D-high fractions. Preparation of the library involved the immunoSEQ multiplex PCR assay. RNA was extracted from all samples and reverse transcribed into cDNA as template for TCR sequencing. First-strand cDNA was synthesized using SuperScript III with a 2:1 mix of oligo-dT and random hexamers. A synthetic immune receptor repertoire was used to gauge amplification bias, and whatever bias remained was removed computationally. For the original study's pipeline: After raw reads were preprocessed to remove errors, the CDR3 was defined following IMGT conventions as running from the conserved cysteine to phenylalanine. Clonality was computed as 1 minus the Shannon entropy, with the entropy normalized by log2 of the number of productive unique TCRs. Scalp TCRbeta sequences were cross-referenced with sorted blood CD4 and CD8 repertoires so that the CD4 or CD8 identity of scalp clones could be inferred. TCRdb mirrors the immuneACCESS table, restricted to in-frame sequences. Some clones are absent from its copies; in checked studies, under half trace to an unresolved V gene, and the reason for the others is unknown. The V and J calls and clone size were taken over from that table, and D and trimming were inferred from the DNA. A total of 65,000 to 90,000 clones appear in this sample, about 53% of them only once. Of the sample, roughly 6% is held by the ten largest clones.

In this sample, this clone turned up a few times. The specificity of this receptor is unknown. Qualities for individual bases were not recorded, and no much larger clone is one base off. Study-wide findings and limitations: Scalp TCR repertoire analysis is complicated because resident alphabeta T cells in normal human skin are also sequenced, whereas mouse skin is dominated by gammadelta T cells. Compared with normal scalp, lesional scalp had higher clonality and more expanded CD8+ clones, particularly in alopecia totalis/universalis, a pattern that suggests antigenic drive. Shared TCR sequences between patients were less evident than in mice, which may be partly attributable to HLA diversity in the patient population.

The source is a human donor with alopecia areata. Sequences were obtained from NKG2D-high CD8+ T cells sorted from blood. This specimen's cell subset or site label, per the study, means: sorted CD8+ NKG2D-high blood T cells.

The CDR3: CSVDASGRVTYNEQFF. The DNA sequence is given as TGCAGCGTTGACGCTAGCGGGAGGGTCACCTACAATGAGCAGTTCTTC. Here the chain combines TRBV29-1 and TRBJ2-1; 12 junctional bases match TRBD2. Relative to germline, V is missing 3 bases and J is missing 2 bases, with 5 bases of the junction outside any gene match. From cysteine to phenylalanine, the CDR3 is 16 amino acids long. The kept DNA is CDR3 alone, 48 bases in frame from the first base. Via the germline V gene, CDR1 is SQVTM and CDR2 ANQGSEA.